This T cell receptor (beta chain) was captured by sequencing in a study of blood T cells in healthy people across ages. This clonotype has more than one count but fewer than ten. A second about 6 to 12 cycle PCR used barcoded and J-beta primers. TCRdb re-called the 5' RACE reads with MiXCR, one entry per CDR3 protein. The sample records hundreds of thousands of distinct CDR3 sequences, approximately 25% being singletons. This CDR3 comprises 15 residues. The junction had 5 bases not matched to a gene; V was cut back by 2 bases and J by 2 bases. Per the germline V gene, CDR1 is SGHTA and CDR2 is FQGTGA. This sample also appeared in a second study, on T cells of mothers and their children.

The sequence was collected from a boy aged 10-17 years in good health. The chain carries TRBV7-3 and TRBJ2-5; 7 bases agree with TRBD1. The sequenced sample was blood. The CDR3 loop is CASSLYGDSQETQYF. The CDR3 nucleotides read TGTGCCAGCAGCTTATACGGGGACAGTCAAGAGACCCAGTACTTC.